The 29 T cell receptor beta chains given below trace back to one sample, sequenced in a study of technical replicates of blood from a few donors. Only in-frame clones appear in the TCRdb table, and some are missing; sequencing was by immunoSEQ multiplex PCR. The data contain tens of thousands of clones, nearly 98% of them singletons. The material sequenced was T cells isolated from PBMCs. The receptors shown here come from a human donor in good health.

CDR3 DNA sequence: TGTGCCAGCAGCCCCCACTTCGGGGCCGGGGAGCTGTTTTTT. Translating gives CASSPHFGAGELFF. The V gene is TRBV14, the J gene TRBJ2-2, with a weak D call TRBD2 (5 bases). CDR1 and CDR2 from the germline V gene are SGHDN and FVKESK. With 4 bases removed from V and 6 bases from J, the gap between germline ends came to 12 bases. The CDR3 is made up of 14 amino acids.

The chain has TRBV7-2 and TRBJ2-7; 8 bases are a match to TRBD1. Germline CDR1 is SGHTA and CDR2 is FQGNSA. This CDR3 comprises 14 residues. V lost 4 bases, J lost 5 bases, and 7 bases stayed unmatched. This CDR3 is CASSWGDRIHEQYF. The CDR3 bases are TGTGCCAGCAGCTGGGGGGACAGGATCCACGAGCAGTACTTC.

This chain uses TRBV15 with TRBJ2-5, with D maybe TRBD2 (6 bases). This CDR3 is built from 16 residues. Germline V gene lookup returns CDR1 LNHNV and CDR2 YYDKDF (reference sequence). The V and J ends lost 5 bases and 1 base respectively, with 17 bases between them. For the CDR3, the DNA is TGTGCCACCAGCGGGGGGATTGGAGGGCTCCAAGAGACCCAGTACTTC. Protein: CATSGGIGGLQETQYF.

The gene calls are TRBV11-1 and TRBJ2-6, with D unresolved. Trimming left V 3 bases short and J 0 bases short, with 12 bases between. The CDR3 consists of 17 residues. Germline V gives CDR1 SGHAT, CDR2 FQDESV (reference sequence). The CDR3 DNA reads TGTGCCAGCAGCTTTGACGGTCTAGGCTCTGGGGCCAACGTCCTGACTTTC. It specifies CASSFDGLGSGANVLTF.

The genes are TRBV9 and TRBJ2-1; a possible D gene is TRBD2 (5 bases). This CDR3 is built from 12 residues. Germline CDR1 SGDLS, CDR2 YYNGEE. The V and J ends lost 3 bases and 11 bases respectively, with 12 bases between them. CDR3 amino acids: CASSDQLDQQFF. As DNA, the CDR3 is TGTGCCAGCAGCGACCAACTAGACCAGCAGTTCTTC. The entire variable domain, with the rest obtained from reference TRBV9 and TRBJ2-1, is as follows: DSGVTQTPKHLITATGQRVTLRCSPRSGDLSVYWYQQSLDQGLQFLIQYYNGEERAKGNILERFSAQQFPDLHSELNLSSLELGDSALYFCASSDQLDQQFFGPGTRLTVL.

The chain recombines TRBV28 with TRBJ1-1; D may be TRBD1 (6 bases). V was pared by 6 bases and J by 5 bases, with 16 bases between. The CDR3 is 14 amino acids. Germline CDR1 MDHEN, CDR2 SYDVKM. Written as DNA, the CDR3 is TGTGCCAGCAGGGAGGACAGACAGACGACTGAAGCTTTCTTT. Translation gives CASREDRQTTEAFF.

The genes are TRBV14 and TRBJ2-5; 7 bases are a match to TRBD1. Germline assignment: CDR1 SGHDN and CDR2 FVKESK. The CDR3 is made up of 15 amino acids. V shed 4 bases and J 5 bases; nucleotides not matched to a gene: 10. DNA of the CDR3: TGTGCCAGCAGCCTATCACAGGGGCTCGGGGAGACCCAGTACTTC. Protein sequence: CASSLSQGLGETQYF.

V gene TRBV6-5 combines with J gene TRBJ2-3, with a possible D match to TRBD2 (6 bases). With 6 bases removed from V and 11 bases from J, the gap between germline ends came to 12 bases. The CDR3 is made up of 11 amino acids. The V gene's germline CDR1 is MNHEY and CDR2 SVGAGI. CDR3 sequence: CASSGGIGQYF. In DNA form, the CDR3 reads TGTGCCAGCAGCGGGGGTATTGGGCAGTATTTT.

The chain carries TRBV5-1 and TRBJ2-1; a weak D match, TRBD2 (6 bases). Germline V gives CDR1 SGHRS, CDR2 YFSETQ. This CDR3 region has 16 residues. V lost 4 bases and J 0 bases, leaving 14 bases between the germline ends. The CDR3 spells CASSPISGSSYNEQFF. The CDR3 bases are TGCGCCAGCAGCCCTATTAGCGGCAGCTCCTACAATGAGCAGTTCTTC.

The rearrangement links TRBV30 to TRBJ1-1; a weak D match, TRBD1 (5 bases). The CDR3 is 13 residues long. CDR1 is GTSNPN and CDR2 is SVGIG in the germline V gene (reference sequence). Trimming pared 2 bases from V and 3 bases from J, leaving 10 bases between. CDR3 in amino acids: CAWSPDMYTEAFF. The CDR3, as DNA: TGTGCCTGGAGTCCGGACATGTACACTGAAGCTTTCTTT.

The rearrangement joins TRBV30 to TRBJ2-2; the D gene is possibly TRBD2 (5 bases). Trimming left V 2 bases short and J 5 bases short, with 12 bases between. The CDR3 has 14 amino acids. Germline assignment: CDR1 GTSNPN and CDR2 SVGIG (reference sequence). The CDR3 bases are TGTGCCTGGAGTCGACTACCGGGGACCGGGGAGCTGTTTTTT. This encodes CAWSRLPGTGELFF.

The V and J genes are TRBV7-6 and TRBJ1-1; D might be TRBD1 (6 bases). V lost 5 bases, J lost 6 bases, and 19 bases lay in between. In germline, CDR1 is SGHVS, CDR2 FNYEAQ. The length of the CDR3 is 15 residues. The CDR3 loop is CASSDSLGAGAEAFF. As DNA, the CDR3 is TGTGCCAGCAGCGACTCGTTGGGGGCGGGGGCTGAAGCTTTCTTT.

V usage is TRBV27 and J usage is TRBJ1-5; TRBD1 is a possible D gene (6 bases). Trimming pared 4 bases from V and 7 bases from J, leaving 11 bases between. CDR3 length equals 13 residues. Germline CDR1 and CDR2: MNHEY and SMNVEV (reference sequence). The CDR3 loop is CASSSGAGQPQHF. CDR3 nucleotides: TGTGCCAGCAGTTCAGGGGCTGGACAGCCCCAGCATTTT.

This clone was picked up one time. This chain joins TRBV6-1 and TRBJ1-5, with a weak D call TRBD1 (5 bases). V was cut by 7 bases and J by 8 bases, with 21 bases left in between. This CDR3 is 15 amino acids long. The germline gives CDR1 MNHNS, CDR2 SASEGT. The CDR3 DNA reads TGTGCCAGCACCCCATACGACAGTTCTATCGAGCCCCAGCATTTT. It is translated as CASTPYDSSIEPQHF.

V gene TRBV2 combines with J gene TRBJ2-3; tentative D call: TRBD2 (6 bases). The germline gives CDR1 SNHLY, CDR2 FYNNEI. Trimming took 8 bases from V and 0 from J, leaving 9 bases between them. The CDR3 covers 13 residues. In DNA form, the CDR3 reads TGTGCCAGCCGGACTACTAGCACAGATACGCAGTATTTT. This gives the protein CASRTTSTDTQYF.

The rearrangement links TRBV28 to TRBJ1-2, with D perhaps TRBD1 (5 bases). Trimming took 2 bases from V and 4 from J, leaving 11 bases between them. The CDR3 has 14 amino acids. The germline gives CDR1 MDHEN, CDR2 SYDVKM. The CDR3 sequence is CASSLVTDSYGYTF. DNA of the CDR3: TGTGCCAGCAGTTTAGTGACAGACAGCTATGGCTACACCTTC.

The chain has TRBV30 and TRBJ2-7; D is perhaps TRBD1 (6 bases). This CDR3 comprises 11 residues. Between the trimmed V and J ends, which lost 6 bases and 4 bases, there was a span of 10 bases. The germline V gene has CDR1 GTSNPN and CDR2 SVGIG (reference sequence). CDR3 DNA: TGTGCCTGTGGTCAGGGGTACGAGCAGTACTTC. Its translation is CACGQGYEQYF.

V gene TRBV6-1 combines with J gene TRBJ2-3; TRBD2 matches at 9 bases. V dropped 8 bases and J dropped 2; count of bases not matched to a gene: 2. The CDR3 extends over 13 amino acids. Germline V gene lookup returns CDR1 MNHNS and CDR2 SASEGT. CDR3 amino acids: CASSSGNTDTQYF. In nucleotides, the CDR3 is TGTGCCAGCTCTAGCGGGAACACAGATACGCAGTATTTT.

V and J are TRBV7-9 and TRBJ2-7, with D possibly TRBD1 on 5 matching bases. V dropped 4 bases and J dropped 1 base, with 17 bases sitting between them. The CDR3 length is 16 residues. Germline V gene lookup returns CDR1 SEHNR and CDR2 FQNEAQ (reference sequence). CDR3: CASSSNRWGSSYEQYF. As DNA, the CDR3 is TGTGCCAGCAGCTCCAACCGATGGGGCAGTTCCTACGAGCAGTACTTC.

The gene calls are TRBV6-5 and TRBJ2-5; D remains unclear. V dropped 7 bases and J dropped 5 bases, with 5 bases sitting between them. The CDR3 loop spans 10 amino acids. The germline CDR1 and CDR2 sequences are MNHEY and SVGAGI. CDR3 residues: CASTGETQYF. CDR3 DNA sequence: TGTGCCAGCACCGGGGAGACCCAGTACTTC.

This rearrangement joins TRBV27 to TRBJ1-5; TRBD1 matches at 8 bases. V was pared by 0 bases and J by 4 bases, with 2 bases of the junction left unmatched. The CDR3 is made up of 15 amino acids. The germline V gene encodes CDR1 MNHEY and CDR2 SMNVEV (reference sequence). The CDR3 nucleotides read TGTGCCAGCAGTTTATCGGGACAGGCTAATCAGCCCCAGCATTTT. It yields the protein CASSLSGQANQPQHF.

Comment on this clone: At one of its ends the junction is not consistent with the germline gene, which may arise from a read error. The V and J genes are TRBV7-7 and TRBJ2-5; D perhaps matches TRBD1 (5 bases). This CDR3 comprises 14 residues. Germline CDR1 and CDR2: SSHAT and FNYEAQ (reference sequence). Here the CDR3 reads CASSPTVLGETQYF. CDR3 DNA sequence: TGTGCTAGCAGCCCGACAGTTCTTGGAGAGACCCAGTACTTC.

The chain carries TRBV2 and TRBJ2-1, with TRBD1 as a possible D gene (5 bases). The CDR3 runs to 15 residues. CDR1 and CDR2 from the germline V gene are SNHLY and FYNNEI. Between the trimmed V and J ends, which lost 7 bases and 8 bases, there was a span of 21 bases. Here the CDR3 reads CASMLRVVSNDEQFF. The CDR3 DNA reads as TGTGCCAGCATGCTCAGGGTTGTCTCAAATGATGAGCAGTTCTTC.

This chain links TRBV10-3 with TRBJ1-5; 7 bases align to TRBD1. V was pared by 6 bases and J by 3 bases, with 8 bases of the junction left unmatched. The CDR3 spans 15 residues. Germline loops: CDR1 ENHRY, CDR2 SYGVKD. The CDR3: CAIRESGQDNQPQHF. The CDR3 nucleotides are TGTGCCATCAGGGAGAGCGGACAGGACAATCAGCCCCAGCATTTT.

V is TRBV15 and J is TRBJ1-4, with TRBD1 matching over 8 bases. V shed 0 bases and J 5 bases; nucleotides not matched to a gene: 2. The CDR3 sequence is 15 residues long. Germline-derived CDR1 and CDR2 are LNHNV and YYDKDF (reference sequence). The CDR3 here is CATSRDGTGNEKLFF. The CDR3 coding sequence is TGTGCCACCAGCAGAGATGGGACAGGCAATGAAAAACTGTTTTTT.

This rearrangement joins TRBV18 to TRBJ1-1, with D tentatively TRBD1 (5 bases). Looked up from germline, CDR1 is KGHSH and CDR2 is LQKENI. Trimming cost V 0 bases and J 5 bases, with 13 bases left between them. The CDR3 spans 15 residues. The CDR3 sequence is CASSPPPQGETEAFF. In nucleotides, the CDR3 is TGTGCCAGCTCACCACCGCCCCAGGGCGAGACTGAAGCTTTCTTT. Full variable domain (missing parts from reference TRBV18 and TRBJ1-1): NAGVMQNPRHLVRRRGQEARLRCSPMKGHSHVYWYRQLPEEGLKFMVYLQKENIIDESGMPKERFSAEFPKEGPSILRIQQVVRGDSAAYFCASSPPPQGETEAFFGQGTRLTVV.

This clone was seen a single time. Here the CDR3 reads CASSQDRAGETDTQYF. Here the CDR3 DNA reads TGTGCCAGCAGCCAAGATCGGGCGGGAGAAACAGATACGCAGTATTTT. The rearrangement uses TRBV14 and TRBJ2-3; the match to TRBD2 covers 7 bases. The ends lost 0 bases at V and 3 bases at J; junction bases unmatched: 6. The CDR3 contains 16 residues. Germline values: CDR1 SGHDN, CDR2 FVKESK.

This chain's CDR3 is CASGLAGSFNQPQHF. CDR3 nucleotide sequence: TGTGCTAGTGGTTTGGCGGGAAGCTTCAATCAGCCCCAGCATTTT. The chain links TRBV12-5 to TRBJ1-5; D ambiguous. Germline CDR1 and CDR2: LGHNT and FRNRAP. CDR3 size: 15 residues. Trimming cost V 1 base and J 3 bases, with 10 bases left between them.

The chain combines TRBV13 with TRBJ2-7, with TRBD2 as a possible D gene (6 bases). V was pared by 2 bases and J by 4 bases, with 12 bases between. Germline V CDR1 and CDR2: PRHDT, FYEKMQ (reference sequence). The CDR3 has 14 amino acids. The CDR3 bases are TGTGCCAGCAGCTTATTTTCTAGCGTGTACGAGCAGTACTTC. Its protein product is CASSLFSSVYEQYF.